This TCR beta chain was recovered during a study of cytomegalovirus exposure and HLA in healthy donors. General study points: In vitro experiments confirmed that a few CMV-associated chains were specific for CMV antigens. Among TCR sequences, most were rare, though some public TCRs appeared in many donors. In a later analysis, at a false discovery rate of 0.05, roughly 17,000 TCR beta sequences matched HLA alleles.

Primers: 60 Vbeta forward and 13 Jbeta reverse. Sequencing was performed with immunoSEQ multiplex PCR; in TCRdb, only in-frame clones are kept and a portion is missing. The data show around 64,000 clones, 80% to 90% seen once. The CDR3 totals 20 residues. V was pared by 0 bases and J by 2 bases, with 23 bases between. The V gene's germline CDR1 is SGDLS and CDR2 YYNGEE. Details on this clone: What it binds is not known.

The material sequenced was PBMCs. The gene calls are TRBV9 and TRBJ2-2; the D gene is possibly TRBD1 (6 bases). This TCR derives from a woman aged 25 to 39 in good health and CMV-seropositive. In DNA, the CDR3 is TGTGCCAGCAGCGTAGATAACCGCATACCGGGACATCTAAACACCGGGGAGCTGTTTTTT. Its translation: CASSVDNRIPGHLNTGELFF.